What follows are 19 T cell receptor beta chains derived from one specimen sequenced in a study of cytomegalovirus exposure and HLA in healthy donors. Primers: 60 Vbeta forward and 13 Jbeta reverse. Here immunoSEQ multiplex PCR was the method, and the copy in TCRdb shows in-frame clones only, minus some. The table includes approximately 150,000 clones, just under 75% detected once. The material sequenced was PBMCs. These receptors all stem from a woman aged 18-29 years in good health and CMV-seronegative.

This clone was detected a few times. J is TRBJ1-1 and V is TRBV7-9; D is ambiguous. V gave up 2 bases and J gave up 4 bases, with 11 bases separating them. Germline-derived CDR1 and CDR2 are SEHNR and FQNEAQ (reference sequence). This CDR3 is 14 amino acids long. The CDR3 sequence is CASSLMSGSTEAFF. CDR3 nucleotides: TGTGCCAGCAGCTTAATGTCAGGAAGCACTGAAGCTTTCTTT.

This clone was detected only once. The chain recombines TRBV6-6 with TRBJ2-7, with a tentative D call TRBD1 (6 bases). The CDR3 has 12 residues. V was trimmed by 4 bases and J by 3 bases, leaving 7 bases between them. CDR1 is MNHNY, CDR2 SVGAGI, per germline (reference sequence). CDR3 in amino acids: CASSSDSYEQYV. In DNA form, the CDR3 reads TGTGCCAGCAGTTCGGACAGCTACGAGCAGTACGTC.

The chain carries TRBV10-3 and TRBJ1-2, with TRBD1 matching over 9 bases. The CDR3 is 14 residues long. V shed 4 bases, J shed 0 bases, and the junction held 0 bases outside the gene matches. Germline V CDR1 and CDR2: ENHRY, SYGVKD. The CDR3 DNA reads as TGTGCCATCAGTGGGACAGGGGCTAACTATGGCTACACCTTC. Protein: CAISGTGANYGYTF.

This chain links TRBV4-1 with TRBJ2-7; 9 nucleotides match TRBD1. This CDR3 has 14 residues. V shed 4 bases and J 2 bases; nucleotides not matched to a gene: 3. Per germline, CDR1 MGHRA and CDR2 YSYEKL. CDR3 loop: CASSPTGGTYEQYF. The CDR3 bases are TGCGCCAGCAGCCCGACAGGGGGGACCTACGAGCAGTACTTC.

The V gene is TRBV14, the J gene TRBJ2-1; no definite D call. Trimming took off 0 bases at V and 6 bases at J, with 6 bases between the two ends. Germline V lookup: CDR1 SGHDN, CDR2 FVKESK. The CDR3 contains 13 residues. CDR3 DNA: TGTGCCAGCAGCCAAGACCCCTTCAATGAGCAGTTCTTC. Its protein product is CASSQDPFNEQFF.

The gene calls are TRBV7-2 and TRBJ1-1; 7 bases match TRBD1. Germline assignment: CDR1 SGHTA and CDR2 FQGNSA. The CDR3 runs to 14 residues. After removal of 6 bases from V and 5 bases from J, the junction contained 9 bases not matched to a gene. This CDR3 is CASRDFRGATEAFF. The DNA for the CDR3 is TGTGCCAGCAGGGACTTCAGGGGGGCGACTGAAGCTTTCTTT.

The rearrangement uses TRBV9 and TRBJ1-2; TRBD1 matches at 9 bases. J lost 3 bases, V lost 0 bases, and 3 bases had no gene match. The germline V gene has CDR1 SGDLS and CDR2 YYNGEE. CDR3 size: 15 residues. Here the CDR3 DNA reads TGTGCCAGCAGCGTAGAACAGGGGGCGGACTATGGCTACACCTTC. It specifies CASSVEQGADYGYTF.

The chain employs TRBV2 and TRBJ2-7; 10 bases match TRBD1. CDR3 size: 13 residues. Germline V gives CDR1 SNHLY, CDR2 FYNNEI. V lost 3 bases, J lost 7 bases, and 3 bases stayed unmatched. CDR3 in amino acids: CASSDDRGREQYF. Here the CDR3 DNA reads TGTGCCAGCAGTGACGACAGGGGGCGTGAGCAGTACTTC.

The chain joins TRBV14 to TRBJ1-1, with D possibly TRBD1 on 6 matching bases. The CDR3 extends over 13 amino acids. The germline gives CDR1 SGHDN, CDR2 FVKESK. V was pared by 6 bases and J by 5 bases, with 13 bases between. The CDR3 loop is CASSQQGWTEAFF. CDR3 coding DNA: TGTGCCAGCAGTCAACAGGGTTGGACTGAAGCTTTCTTT.

This chain uses TRBV10-3 with TRBJ2-1, with 9 bases that match TRBD1. Looked up from germline, CDR1 is ENHRY and CDR2 is SYGVKD. This CDR3 spans 11 amino acids. J was trimmed by 9 bases and V by 8 bases; bases with no gene match: 2. The CDR3 sequence: CAIGTGREQFF. The CDR3 DNA sequence: TGTGCCATCGGGACAGGGCGTGAGCAGTTCTTC.

V is TRBV4-1 and J is TRBJ1-5; perhaps TRBD1 as D (6 bases). V was cut by 4 bases and J by 2 bases, with 18 bases left in between. CDR1 MGHRA and CDR2 YSYEKL come from the germline V gene. The CDR3 consists of 17 residues. The CDR3 region has the DNA TGCGCCAGCAGCCCCCGGGGGGCGGGGTTGGGCAATCAGCCCCAGCATTTT. Protein product: CASSPRGAGLGNQPQHF.

V and J are TRBV6-1 and TRBJ1-5, with no clear D. V lost 6 bases and J 4 bases, leaving 16 bases between the germline ends. CDR3 length: 15 amino acids. The V gene's germline CDR1 is MNHNS and CDR2 SASEGT. CDR3 nucleotide sequence: TGTGCCAGCAGAACTAGGTACAGTTTAAATCAGCCCCAGCATTTT. This translates into CASRTRYSLNQPQHF.

This chain connects TRBV28 to TRBJ2-3; 8 bases map to TRBD2. Trimming cost V 7 bases and J 2 bases; bases outside gene matches: 14. This CDR3 is built from 17 residues. Germline V gene data show CDR1 as MDHEN and CDR2 as SYDVKM. CDR3 DNA sequence: TGTGCCAGCAAGTGGTCCGGTCTAGCGGGCGCCACAGATACGCAGTATTTT. The encoded protein is CASKWSGLAGATDTQYF.

The chain joins TRBV7-9 to TRBJ1-1; the match to TRBD1 covers 8 bases. Unmatched junction bases numbered 5, after V lost 5 bases and J lost 0 bases. CDR3 length equals 15 residues. Germline V gene sequence: CDR1 SEHNR, CDR2 FQNEAQ (reference sequence). CDR3 residues: CASSTRQGLNTEAFF. The CDR3 bases are TGTGCCAGCAGCACCAGACAGGGGTTGAACACTGAAGCTTTCTTT.

This clone was seen just once. The genes are TRBV6-5 and TRBJ1-2; 7 bases match TRBD1. CDR1 is MNHEY and CDR2 is SVGAGI in the germline V gene. This CDR3 has 15 amino acids. J lost 4 bases, V lost 2 bases, and 7 bases had no gene match. The CDR3 sequence is CASSYLTGTGYGYTF. CDR3 coding DNA: TGTGCCAGCAGTTACCTGACAGGGACGGGCTATGGCTACACCTTC.

The chain couples TRBV4-1 to TRBJ2-2; weak D call: TRBD1 (5 bases). Germline CDR1 reads MGHRA; CDR2 reads YSYEKL. There are 16 residues in the CDR3. The V end was cut by 1 base, the J end by 2 bases, with 11 bases between. The CDR3 bases are TGCGCCAGCAGCCAAGGACAGTTGAGAAACACCGGGGAGCTGTTTTTT. Protein sequence: CASSQGQLRNTGELFF.

This clone was found a few times. V gene TRBV7-2 combines with J gene TRBJ2-4; the D is unclear. V was pared by 3 bases and J by 13 bases, with 10 bases between. The CDR3 extends over 11 amino acids. CDR1 is SGHTA and CDR2 is FQGNSA in the germline V gene. The CDR3 is CASSLVRVQYF. DNA of the CDR3: TGTGCCAGCAGCTTGGTGCGCGTGCAGTACTTC.

J is TRBJ2-7 and V is TRBV30, with 9 bases lining up with TRBD2. The CDR3 spans 15 residues. V gave up 1 base and J gave up 5 bases; unmatched junction bases: 9. The V gene's germline CDR1 is GTSNPN and CDR2 SVGIG (reference sequence). The CDR3 protein is CAWSGWVAGVDEQYV. The CDR3 region has the DNA TGTGCCTGGAGTGGGTGGGTAGCGGGAGTGGACGAGCAGTACGTC.

The chain is built from TRBV5-6 and TRBJ1-2; unclear D gene. The CDR3 covers 12 residues. The germline V and J ends were trimmed by 0 bases and 7 bases, with 7 bases remaining between them. CDR1 SGHDT and CDR2 YYEEEE come from the germline V gene. The CDR3 DNA reads as TGTGCCAGCAGCTTGGTAGTTTCTGGCTACACCTTC. Amino acid sequence: CASSLVVSGYTF.